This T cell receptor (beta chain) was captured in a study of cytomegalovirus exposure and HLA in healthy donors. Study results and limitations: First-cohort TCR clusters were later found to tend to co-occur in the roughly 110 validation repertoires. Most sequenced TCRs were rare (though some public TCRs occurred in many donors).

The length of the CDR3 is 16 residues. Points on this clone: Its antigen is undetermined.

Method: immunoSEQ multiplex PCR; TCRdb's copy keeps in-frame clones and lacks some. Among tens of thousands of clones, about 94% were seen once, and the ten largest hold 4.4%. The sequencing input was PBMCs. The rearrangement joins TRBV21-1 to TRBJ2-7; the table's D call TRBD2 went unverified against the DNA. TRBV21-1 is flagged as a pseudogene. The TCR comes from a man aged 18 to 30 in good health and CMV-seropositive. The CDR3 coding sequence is TGTGCCAGCAGCCCGGCCGAGCGGGGGAGCTCCTACGAGCAGTACTTC. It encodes CASSPAERGSSYEQYF.